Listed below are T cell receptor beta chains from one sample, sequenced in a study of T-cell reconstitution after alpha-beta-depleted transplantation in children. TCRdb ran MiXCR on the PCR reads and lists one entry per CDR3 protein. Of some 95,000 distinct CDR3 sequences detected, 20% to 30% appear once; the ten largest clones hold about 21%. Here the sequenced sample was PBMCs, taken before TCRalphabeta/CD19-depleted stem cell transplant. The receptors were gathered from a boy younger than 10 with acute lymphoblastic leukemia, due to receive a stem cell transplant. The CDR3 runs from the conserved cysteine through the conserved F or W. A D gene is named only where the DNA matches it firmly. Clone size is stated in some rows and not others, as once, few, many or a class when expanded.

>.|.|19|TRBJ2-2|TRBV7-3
TGTGCCAGCAGCTTAACCCTCTCACGGGGAAACCTGGGCACCGGGGAGCTGTTTTTT
CASSLTLSRGNLGTGELFF
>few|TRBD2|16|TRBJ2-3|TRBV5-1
TGCGCCAGCAGCTCCCGGACTAGCGGAGGCACAGATACGCAGTATTTT
CASSSRTSGGTDTQYF
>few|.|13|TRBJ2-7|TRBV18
TGTGCCAGCTCACCGCCTGACTCCTACGAGCAGTACTTC
CASSPPDSYEQYF
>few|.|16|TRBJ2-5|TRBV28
TGTGCCAGCAGTCCCTCTCCCCTAGCGAGGGAAGAGACCCAGTACTTC
CASSPSPLAREETQYF
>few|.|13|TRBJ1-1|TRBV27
TGTGCCAGCAGTTCTAGGCCGAGGACTGAAGCTTTCTTT
CASSSRPRTEAFF
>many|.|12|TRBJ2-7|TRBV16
TGTGCCAGCAGCCAATCCAGGGACGAGCAGTACTTC
CASSQSRDEQYF
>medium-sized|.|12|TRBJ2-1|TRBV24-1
TGTGCCACCGGTGGCCGAGACAATGAGCAGTTCTTC
CATGGRDNEQFF
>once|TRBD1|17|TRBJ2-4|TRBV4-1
TGCGCCAGCAGACAGGGTCCGGGACAGGGAGACAAAAACATTCAGTACTTC
CASRQGPGQGDKNIQYF
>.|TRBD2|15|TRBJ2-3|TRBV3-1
TGTGCCAGCACCCGGACTAGCGGAGGAGGGGATACGCAGTATTTT
CASTRTSGGGDTQYF
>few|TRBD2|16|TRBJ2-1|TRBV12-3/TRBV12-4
TGTGCCAGCACCGGGACTAGCGGGAGGTCCTACAATGAGCAGTTCTTC
CASTGTSGRSYNEQFF
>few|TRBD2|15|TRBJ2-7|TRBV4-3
TGCGCCAGCAGCCTTGGACTAGCGGGAGTGTCCGAGCAGTACTTC
CASSLGLAGVSEQYF
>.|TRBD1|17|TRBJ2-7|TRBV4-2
TGTGCCAGCAGCCCTACGTACTCCGGGACAGGGGGCTACGAGCAGTACTTC
CASSPTYSGTGGYEQYF
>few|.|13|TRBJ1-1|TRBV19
TGTGCCAGTTATCAACGGGAAAGAGCTGAAGCTTTCTTT
CASYQRERAEAFF
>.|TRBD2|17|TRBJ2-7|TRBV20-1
TGCAGTGCTATCCACTACCTAGCGGAGGGTCCCTCCTACGAGCAGCACTTC
CSAIHYLAEGPSYEQHF
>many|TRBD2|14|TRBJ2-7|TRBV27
TGTGCCAGCGGCCGTACTAGCGGGAGGGGCGAGCAGTACTTC
CASGRTSGRGEQYF
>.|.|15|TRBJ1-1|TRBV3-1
TGTGCCAGCAGCCAAGTATACATAGAGAACACTGAAGCTTTCTTT
CASSQVYIENTEAFF
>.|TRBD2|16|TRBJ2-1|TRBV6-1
TGTGCCAGCTCCCATAGGCCAGCGGGAGAAATCCATGAGCAGTTCTTC
CASSHRPAGEIHEQFF
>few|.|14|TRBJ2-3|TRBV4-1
TGCGCCAGCAGCCAAATCGCCTCATTGGATACGCAGTATTTT
CASSQIASLDTQYF
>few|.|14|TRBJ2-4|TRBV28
TGTGCCAGCAGTTTTTTAAGGTCCAAAAACATTCAGTACTTC
CASSFLRSKNIQYF
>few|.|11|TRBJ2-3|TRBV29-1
TGCAGCGTTGTGTACTACCAGACGCAGTATTTT
CSVVYYQTQYF
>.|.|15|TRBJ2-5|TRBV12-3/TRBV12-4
TGTGCCAGCAGTTTAGCGCCTACTGATGGGGAGACCCAGTACTTC
CASSLAPTDGETQYF
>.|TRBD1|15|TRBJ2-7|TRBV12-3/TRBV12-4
TGTGCCAGCAGTTTCGCCGGGACAGGGAGCTACGAGCAGTACTTC
CASSFAGTGSYEQYF
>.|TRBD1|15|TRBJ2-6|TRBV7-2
TGTGCCAGCAGCTTGACAGGGACTGGGGCCAACGTCCTGACTTTC
CASSLTGTGANVLTF
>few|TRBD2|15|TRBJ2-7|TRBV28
TGTGCCAGCAGTTCGTTTAGCGGGAGAGGGTACGAGCAGTACTTC
CASSSFSGRGYEQYF
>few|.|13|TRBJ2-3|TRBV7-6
TGTGCCAGCAGCCCCCTCCCCACAGATACGCAGTATTTT
CASSPLPTDTQYF
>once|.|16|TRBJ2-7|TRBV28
TGTGCCAGCAGTTTACGGGGTTCGGGACCCTTCTACGAGCAGTACTTC
CASSLRGSGPFYEQYF
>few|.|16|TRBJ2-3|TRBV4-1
TGCGCCAGCAGCCAAGATCGGGCCCCAGGCACAGATACGCAGTATTTT
CASSQDRAPGTDTQYF
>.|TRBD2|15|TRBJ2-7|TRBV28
TGTGCCAGCACCAGTAGCGGGCGGTACTCCTACGAGCAGTACTTC
CASTSSGRYSYEQYF
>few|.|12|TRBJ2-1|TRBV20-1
TGCAGGCCGTCGGATGGCTACAATGAGCAGTTCTTC
CRPSDGYNEQFF
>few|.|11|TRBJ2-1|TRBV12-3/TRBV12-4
TGTGCCAGCAGCAAGGGAGGATGGCAGTTCTTC
CASSKGGWQFF
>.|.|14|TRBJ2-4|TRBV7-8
TGTGCCAGCACCCCAGGCCAGGGCGGTCCCATTCAGTACTTC
CASTPGQGGPIQYF
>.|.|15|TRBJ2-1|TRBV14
TGTGCCAGCAGCCAACAAGCGGGCTCCTACAATGAGCAGTTCTTC
CASSQQAGSYNEQFF
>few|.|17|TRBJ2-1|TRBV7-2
TGTGCCAGCAGCGCCTACGGTTACGGGGGCGCAGGGGGTGAGCAGTTCTTC
CASSAYGYGGAGGEQFF
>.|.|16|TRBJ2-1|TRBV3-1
TGTGCCAGCAGCCAAGATTCAAGGGGCTTCTACAATGAGCAGTTCTTC
CASSQDSRGFYNEQFF
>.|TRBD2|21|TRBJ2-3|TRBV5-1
TGCGCCAGCAGATCAGATGGGATTGACAGCCAAACTAGCGGAGGGGCTGATACGCAGTATTTT
CASRSDGIDSQTSGGADTQYF
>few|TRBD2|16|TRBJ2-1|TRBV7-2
TGTGCCAGCAGCGGAACCGGGACTAGCGGGAGCAATGAGCAGTTCTTC
CASSGTGTSGSNEQFF
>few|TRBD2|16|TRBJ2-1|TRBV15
TGTGCCACCAGCAGAGATACGACTAGCGGGGGACCCGCACAGTTCTTC
CATSRDTTSGGPAQFF
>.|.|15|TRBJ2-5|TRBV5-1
TGCGCCAGCAGCCTCGAAGCTGGGCGGAGGGAGACCCAGTACTTC
CASSLEAGRRETQYF
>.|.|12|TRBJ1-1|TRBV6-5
TGTGCCAGCAGCCGTATGAACACTGAAGCTTTCTTT
CASSRMNTEAFF
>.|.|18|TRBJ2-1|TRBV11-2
TGTGCCAGCAGCTTAGATTTGAAGGGGTTCTCTTACCCAGCACAGCAGTTCTTC
CASSLDLKGFSYPAQQFF
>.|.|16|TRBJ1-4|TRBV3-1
TGTGCCAGCAGCCAATCTACCGGGACGGGTAATGAAAAACTGTTTTTT
CASSQSTGTGNEKLFF
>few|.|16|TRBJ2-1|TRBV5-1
TGCGCCAGCAGCTCGAGCGAAAACCAAGCCTACAATGAGCAGTTCTTC
CASSSSENQAYNEQFF
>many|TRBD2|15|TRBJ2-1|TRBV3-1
TGTGCCAGCAGCCAAGGTCTAGCGGAGGGAAATGAGCAGTTCTTC
CASSQGLAEGNEQFF
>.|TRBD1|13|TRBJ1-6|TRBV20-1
TGCAGTGCAAAGGGACAGGTGAATTCACCCCTCCACTTT
CSAKGQVNSPLHF
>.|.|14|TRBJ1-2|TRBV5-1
TGCGCCAGCAGCTTAGGGGGAGACAGCTATGGCTACCCCTTC
CASSLGGDSYGYPF